Below are 26 T cell receptor beta chains sequenced from a single sample in a study of cytomegalovirus exposure and HLA in healthy donors. In the PCR, 60 Vbeta and 13 Jbeta primers were used. Generated by immunoSEQ multiplex PCR, the TCRdb table keeps only in-frame clones and is missing some. The sample includes some 180,000 clones, approximately 9.5% of them seen just once. The material sequenced was PBMCs. Receptor source: a woman aged 25 to 39 in good health and CMV-seropositive.

The chain recombines TRBV27 with TRBJ2-4; D call uncertain. This CDR3 has 15 residues. The germline V gene has CDR1 MNHEY and CDR2 SMNVEV (reference sequence). The V and J ends lost 4 bases and 3 bases respectively, with 13 bases between them. CDR3 amino acids: CASSSQKRGKNIQYF. In nucleotides, the CDR3 is TGTGCCAGCAGTTCCCAAAAGCGAGGCAAAAACATTCAGTACTTC.

The chain uses TRBV30 and TRBJ2-1; TRBD1 aligns across 7 bases. The CDR3 contains 11 residues. The V gene's germline CDR1 is GTSNPN and CDR2 SVGIG (reference sequence). V lost 5 bases to trimming and J lost 9 bases; unmatched junction nucleotides: 4. Here the CDR3 reads CAWATGAEQFF. In DNA form, the CDR3 reads TGTGCCTGGGCCACAGGGGCTGAGCAGTTCTTC.

The chain links TRBV5-1 to TRBJ1-4; weak D call: TRBD1 (5 bases). Trimming stripped 0 bases from V and 16 bases from J, with 19 bases between. The CDR3 contains 14 residues. Germline V gives CDR1 SGHRS, CDR2 YFSETQ. The CDR3, as DNA: TGCGCCAGCAGCTTGGCCTATTCGGGGGGTGAAAAGTTTTTT. Translating gives CASSLAYSGGEKFF.

Only a few counts were recorded for this clone. V is TRBV5-1 and J is TRBJ1-4, with D unclear. From germline, CDR1 is SGHRS and CDR2 YFSETQ. The germline V and J ends were trimmed by 0 bases and 7 bases, with 7 bases remaining between them. The CDR3 sequence is 13 residues long. Written as DNA, the CDR3 is TGCGCCAGCAGCTTGGCCCTAGGTGAAAAACTGTTTTTT. Residues: CASSLALGEKLFF.

V and J are TRBV7-6 and TRBJ2-2; possible D gene TRBD2, 5 bases. Germline assignment: CDR1 SGHVS and CDR2 FNYEAQ. The CDR3 is 17 amino acids. Between the trimmed V and J ends, which lost 5 bases and 8 bases, there was a span of 24 bases. The CDR3 here is CASSPGRVGPSDGELFF. In DNA, the CDR3 is TGTGCCAGCAGCCCGGGAAGGGTAGGGCCATCCGATGGGGAGCTGTTTTTT.

The chain uses TRBV19 and TRBJ1-1; D gene uncertain. The CDR3 loop spans 14 amino acids. Germline values: CDR1 LNHDA, CDR2 SQIVND (reference sequence). Trimming removed 6 bases from V and 3 bases from J, with 14 bases in between. CDR3 protein: CASRALRVDTEAFF. CDR3 coding DNA: TGTGCCAGTAGGGCATTGAGGGTGGACACTGAAGCTTTCTTT.

This clone was seen a few times. The chain combines TRBV19 with TRBJ2-1, with a weak D call TRBD2 (6 bases). The V gene's germline CDR1 is LNHDA and CDR2 SQIVND (reference sequence). The CDR3 is 14 residues long. V was clipped by 3 bases and J by 9 bases, with 15 bases between them. CDR3 protein: CASSIEVEGVEQFF. The CDR3 nucleotides are TGTGCCAGTAGTATTGAGGTGGAGGGAGTTGAGCAGTTCTTC.

The rearrangement uses TRBV28 and TRBJ2-4; tentatively, D is TRBD2 (5 bases). Between the trimmed V and J ends, which lost 3 bases and 6 bases, there was a span of 18 bases. CDR3 size: 16 residues. Germline V gene data show CDR1 as MDHEN and CDR2 as SYDVKM. The CDR3 bases are TGTGCCAGCAGTTTCCTCGACGGTGGGAGCGGAAACATTCAGTACTTC. Its translation is CASSFLDGGSGNIQYF.

There are a few counts of this clone. The chain links TRBV7-2 to TRBJ2-7; 11 nucleotides agree with TRBD2. Per germline, CDR1 SGHTA and CDR2 FQGNSA. The trim removed 3 bases at V and 3 bases at J, leaving 4 bases unmatched. There are 15 residues in the CDR3. CDR3 loop: CASSFDTSGSYEQYF. The CDR3 DNA reads as TGTGCCAGCAGCTTCGACACTAGCGGGAGCTACGAGCAGTACTTC.

The chain combines TRBV4-2 with TRBJ2-1; 7 nucleotides match TRBD2. Per germline, CDR1 LGHNA and CDR2 YNFKEQ. The CDR3 runs to 17 residues. The V segment lost 2 bases and the J segment 6 bases; nucleotides outside the gene matches: 13. The CDR3, as DNA: TGTGCCAGCAGCCAATCAGGTACGGGAGGCCGACTCAATGAGCAGTTCTTC. It specifies CASSQSGTGGRLNEQFF.

There are a few counts of this clone. The rearrangement joins TRBV11-2 to TRBJ2-5, with 12 bases that match TRBD2. CDR1 is SGHAT and CDR2 is FQNNGV in the germline V gene. The CDR3 is made up of 16 amino acids. V shed 4 bases, J shed 5 bases, and the junction held 8 bases outside the gene matches. The CDR3 DNA follows: TGTGCCAGCAGCTCAGGACTAGCGGGAATAGGGGAGACCCAGTACTTC. This sequence encodes CASSSGLAGIGETQYF.

This sequence joins TRBV2 and TRBJ1-4; D call uncertain. CDR3 length equals 16 residues. The germline CDR1 and CDR2 sequences are SNHLY and FYNNEI. The V end lost 5 bases, the J end lost 0 bases, and 13 bases lay between the germline ends. CDR3 DNA: TGTGCCAGCAGTAAACCGACAAGCCCAACTAATGAAAAACTGTTTTTT. Its protein product is CASSKPTSPTNEKLFF.

The V and J genes are TRBV15 and TRBJ1-4; D uncertain. This CDR3 has 15 residues. Germline V gene lookup returns CDR1 LNHNV and CDR2 YYDKDF (reference sequence). V lost 0 bases, J lost 8 bases, and 13 bases lay in between. The CDR3 nucleotides read TGTGCCACCAGCAGAGATTCGGGTAGTCGGGAAAAACTGTTTTTT. This sequence encodes CATSRDSGSREKLFF. Using reference TRBV15 and TRBJ1-4 for the parts outside the CDR3, the full variable domain is DAMVIQNPRYQVTQFGKPVTLSCSQTLNHNVMYWYQQKSSQAPKLLFHYYDKDFNNEADTPDNFQSRRPNTSFCFLDIRSPGLGDTAMYLCATSRDSGSREKLFFGSGTQLSVL.

V and J are TRBV18 and TRBJ2-2; D perhaps matches TRBD2 (6 bases). Looked up from germline, CDR1 is KGHSH and CDR2 is LQKENI. The CDR3 totals 16 residues. Trimming removed 0 bases from V and 5 bases from J, with 13 bases in between. Here the CDR3 reads CASSPPEGRWTGELFF. CDR3 DNA sequence: TGTGCCAGCTCACCACCGGAGGGGCGATGGACCGGGGAGCTGTTTTTT.

The chain employs TRBV7-2 and TRBJ1-5; D is undetermined. The CDR3 covers 15 residues. CDR1 and CDR2 (germline): SGHTA, FQGNSA. V was trimmed by 2 bases and J by 4 bases, leaving 12 bases between them. CDR3 in DNA: TGTGCCAGCAGCTTAACCGCTGCCCAGAATCAGCCCCAGCATTTT. It codes for CASSLTAAQNQPQHF.

This clone was seen a few times. The V and J genes are TRBV2 and TRBJ1-1; 7 bases fit TRBD1. There are 13 residues in the CDR3. CDR1 and CDR2 (germline): SNHLY, FYNNEI. V was clipped by 6 bases and J by 4 bases; unmatched bases: 5. CDR3 nucleotide sequence: TGTGCCAGCAGACAGGGGCAGGGCACTGAAGCTTTCTTT. This gives the protein CASRQGQGTEAFF.

This clone was found once. J is TRBJ1-4 and V is TRBV4-1; D may be TRBD1 (6 bases). The ends were cut back, 3 bases at V and 5 bases at J, with 16 bases in the middle. In germline, CDR1 is MGHRA, CDR2 YSYEKL. The CDR3 consists of 16 residues. The CDR3 coding sequence is TGCGCCAGCAGCCAGCGACAGGCGTGGGGGAATGAAAAACTGTTTTTT. Amino acid sequence: CASSQRQAWGNEKLFF.

This clone was seen a handful of times. V usage is TRBV7-9 and J usage is TRBJ2-3, with TRBD2 matching over 12 bases. The CDR3 is made up of 18 amino acids. V trimming: 1 base; J trimming: 4 bases; junction bases outside the gene matches: 9. Germline lookup yields CDR1 SEHNR and CDR2 FQNEAQ (reference sequence). CDR3 in DNA: TGTGCCAGCAGCTTAGGGCTGACTAGCGGGAGCTCATCAGATACGCAGTATTTT. This sequence encodes CASSLGLTSGSSSDTQYF.

This clone was seen a few times. The chain carries TRBV5-1 and TRBJ2-5; 8 positions match TRBD1. With 0 bases clipped from V and 5 bases from J, the junction kept 15 bases outside the gene matches. This CDR3 is built from 18 residues. Germline V gene lookup returns CDR1 SGHRS and CDR2 YFSETQ. The CDR3 loop is CASSLEQPRPGGQETQYF. CDR3 coding DNA: TGCGCCAGCAGCTTGGAGCAGCCCCGGCCAGGGGGCCAGGAGACCCAGTACTTC.

The chain is built from TRBV6-6 and TRBJ2-3, with 12 bases aligning to TRBD2. The CDR3 spans 15 residues. V lost 6 bases, J lost 5 bases, and 6 bases stayed unmatched. From germline, CDR1 is MNHNY and CDR2 SVGAGI (reference sequence). The chain's CDR3 is CASSPLLAGGDTQYF. In DNA form, the CDR3 reads TGTGCCAGCAGCCCGCTACTAGCGGGAGGAGATACGCAGTATTTT.

This clone appeared a few times. J is TRBJ1-2 and V is TRBV4-1; D call uncertain. The CDR3 length is 13 residues. Trimming stripped 4 bases from V and 7 bases from J, with 13 bases between. Germline CDR1 reads MGHRA; CDR2 reads YSYEKL. The CDR3 loop reads CASSPGLAGGYTF. CDR3 sequence (DNA): TGCGCCAGCAGCCCCGGGCTAGCCGGTGGCTACACCTTC.

This clone was seen a few times. The V gene is TRBV5-4, the J gene TRBJ1-4; D unclear. The CDR3 contains 17 residues. Germline assignment: CDR1 SGHNT and CDR2 YYREEE (reference sequence). V was cut by 1 base and J by 0 bases, with 13 bases left in between. CDR3 DNA sequence: TGTGCCAGCAGCTTGTCGGTCAGTGGAGCAACTAATGAAAAACTGTTTTTT. Translated: CASSLSVSGATNEKLFF.

The chain uses TRBV29-1 and TRBJ2-7; the match to TRBD2 covers 11 bases. The CDR3 contains 15 residues. Germline CDR1 SQVTM, CDR2 ANQGSEA. V dropped 2 bases and J dropped 5; count of bases not matched to a gene: 8. Here the CDR3 reads CSVEYLTSGDHEQYF. The CDR3 DNA reads TGCAGCGTTGAATATTTGACTAGCGGGGATCACGAGCAGTACTTC.

This clone was seen a few times. The gene calls are TRBV9 and TRBJ1-2; 7 bases fit TRBD1. Germline V CDR1 and CDR2: SGDLS, YYNGEE. The CDR3 totals 14 residues. Germline trimming cut 2 bases from V and 3 bases from J; bases unmatched to any gene: 4. CDR3 in DNA: TGTGCCAGCAGCGTTGCCGGGACAGACTATGGCTACACCTTC. This sequence encodes CASSVAGTDYGYTF.

This clone was counted only a few times. The J gene is TRBJ2-7, the V gene TRBV14; 7 bases map to TRBD1. With V trimmed by 5 bases and J by 1 base, 5 bases remained unmatched. The V gene's germline CDR1 is SGHDN and CDR2 FVKESK. This CDR3 has 14 amino acids. CDR3 DNA sequence: TGTGCCAGCAGCGGGCACAGGGGATCCTACGAGCAGTACTTC. This sequence encodes CASSGHRGSYEQYF.

The rearrangement joins TRBV19 to TRBJ2-2; 7 bases map to TRBD1. The ends lost 6 bases at V and 1 base at J; junction bases unmatched: 5. CDR1 is LNHDA and CDR2 is SQIVND in the germline V gene (reference sequence). The CDR3 sequence is 15 residues long. The CDR3 nucleotides read TGTGCCAGTAGGAACAGGGGACGGAACACCGGGGAGCTGTTTTTT. This sequence encodes CASRNRGRNTGELFF.